A single sample is the source of the 14 T cell receptor beta chains below, sequenced in a study of cytomegalovirus exposure and HLA in healthy donors. Researchers ran the PCR with 60 Vbeta and 13 Jbeta primers. Some clones are missing from TCRdb's copy, which holds only in-frame ones; the method was immunoSEQ multiplex PCR. The sample carries about 160,000 clones, around 68% recorded once. What was sequenced was PBMCs. All receptors derive from a woman aged 40 to 49 in good health and CMV-seropositive.

The chain employs TRBV5-4 and TRBJ1-6, with 8 positions matching TRBD1. The CDR3 totals 14 residues. Germline V gene sequence: CDR1 SGHNT, CDR2 YYREEE (reference sequence). The J segment lost 10 bases and the V segment lost 0 bases, leaving 3 bases of the junction unmatched. CDR3 in amino acids: CASSLGQGSSPLHF. The CDR3 DNA reads as TGTGCCAGCAGCTTGGGACAGGGGAGCTCACCCCTCCACTTT.

The chain couples TRBV9 to TRBJ1-3; D is undetermined. Germline CDR1 is SGDLS and CDR2 is YYNGEE. Trimming took off 1 base at V and 0 bases at J, with 5 bases between the two ends. This CDR3 spans 14 amino acids. The CDR3 DNA reads as TGTGCCAGCAGCGTAAAGAGCTCTGGAAACACCATATATTTT. This gives the protein CASSVKSSGNTIYF.

The rearrangement joins TRBV19 to TRBJ1-5; TRBD1 matches at 7 bases. CDR3 length equals 15 residues. Looked up from germline, CDR1 is LNHDA and CDR2 is SQIVND (reference sequence). V shed 10 bases, J shed 1 base, and the junction held 10 bases outside the gene matches. The CDR3 reads CATSTGSLSNQPQHF. CDR3 nucleotide sequence: TGTGCCACCTCGACAGGGTCTTTAAGCAATCAGCCCCAGCATTTT. Complete variable domain (other parts from reference TRBV19 and TRBJ1-5): DGGITQSPKYLFRKEGQNVTLSCEQNLNHDAMYWYRQDPGQGLRLIYYSQIVNDFQKGDIAEGYSVSREKKESFPLTVTSAQKNPTAFYLCATSTGSLSNQPQHFGDGTRLSIL.

This sequence joins TRBV19 and TRBJ2-3; D might be TRBD2 (6 bases). Germline-derived CDR1 and CDR2 are LNHDA and SQIVND (reference sequence). Trimming took 1 base from V and 6 from J, leaving 14 bases between them. This CDR3 spans 15 amino acids. The CDR3 protein is CASSIGPRGRDTQYF. For the CDR3, the DNA is TGTGCCAGTAGTATAGGCCCCCGGGGGAGGGATACGCAGTATTTT.

This clone was counted once. This chain links TRBV4-3 with TRBJ2-1, with D unclear. Germline lookup yields CDR1 LGHNA and CDR2 YSLEER. The CDR3 spans 13 residues. Trimming took off 0 bases at V and 8 bases at J, with 8 bases between the two ends. The CDR3 reads CASSQDGVYEQFF. The CDR3 bases are TGCGCCAGCAGCCAAGATGGAGTTTATGAGCAGTTCTTC.

In its sample, this clone was seen a few times. The gene calls are TRBV7-3 and TRBJ2-3, with D possibly matching TRBD2 (6 bases). Germline CDR1 SGHTA, CDR2 FQGTGA. This CDR3 has 15 amino acids. V lost 2 bases, J lost 8 bases, and 17 bases lay in between. The CDR3: CASSLASEPLGTQYF. As DNA, the CDR3 is TGTGCCAGCAGCTTAGCTAGCGAGCCCCTAGGTACGCAGTATTTT.

This rearrangement joins TRBV6-5 to TRBJ1-2, with D perhaps TRBD1 (5 bases). Trimming cost V 0 bases and J 4 bases, with 9 bases left between them. The CDR3 loop spans 14 amino acids. The germline CDR1 and CDR2 sequences are MNHEY and SVGAGI. CDR3 DNA sequence: TGTGCCAGCAGTTACTCGGCAGGGATCTATGGCTACACCTTC. Translated: CASSYSAGIYGYTF.

The rearrangement links TRBV29-1 to TRBJ1-2; 7 bases line up with TRBD1. This CDR3 is 12 amino acids long. J lost 6 bases, V lost 6 bases, and 7 bases had no gene match. CDR1 SQVTM and CDR2 ANQGSEA come from the germline V gene. DNA for the CDR3: TGCAGCGTCTTAGAACAGGGGAATGGCTACACCTTC. It encodes CSVLEQGNGYTF.

The genes are TRBV7-2 and TRBJ1-4; possibly TRBD1 for D (5 bases). CDR1 and CDR2 (germline): SGHTA, FQGNSA. Trimming pared 5 bases from V and 5 bases from J, leaving 18 bases between. This CDR3 comprises 16 residues. The CDR3 spells CASSPRGGGTNEKLFF. The CDR3 DNA reads as TGTGCCAGCAGCCCGAGAGGTGGGGGGACGAATGAAAAACTGTTTTTT.

The CDR3, as DNA: TGCAGCGTTGCAGGGGGTGGAAACACCATATATTTT. Its translation: CSVAGGGNTIYF. The rearrangement uses TRBV29-1 and TRBJ1-3, with TRBD1 matching 7 bases. Trimming removed 4 bases from V and 3 bases from J; junction bases left unmatched: 0. CDR1 SQVTM and CDR2 ANQGSEA come from the germline V gene. This CDR3 spans 12 amino acids.

In nucleotides, the CDR3 is TGCGCCAGCAGCCGGGACACAGACAATGAGCAGTTCTTC. It encodes CASSRDTDNEQFF. This chain links TRBV5-1 with TRBJ2-1; a weak D match, TRBD1 (6 bases). The CDR3 consists of 13 residues. From germline, CDR1 is SGHRS and CDR2 YFSETQ. Deletions cut 4 bases from V and 5 bases from J, with 10 bases between.

This rearrangement joins TRBV14 to TRBJ2-2, with TRBD2 matching over 8 bases. Losses at the gene ends were 2 bases for V and 7 bases for J; bases not matched to a gene: 9. Germline CDR1 SGHDN, CDR2 FVKESK. CDR3 length: 16 residues. The CDR3 reads CASSQRTAGAVGELFF. The CDR3 bases are TGTGCCAGCAGCCAAAGGACAGCGGGAGCTGTCGGGGAGCTGTTTTTT.

The V gene is TRBV11-1, the J gene TRBJ2-5; TRBD2 might be the D (6 bases). Between the trimmed V and J ends, which lost 5 bases and 5 bases, there was a span of 15 bases. Germline V lookup: CDR1 SGHAT, CDR2 FQDESV (reference sequence). The CDR3 consists of 14 residues. The CDR3 region has the DNA TGTGCCAGCAGCCCCGGAGGGCTCCTGGAGACCCAGTACTTC. Its protein product is CASSPGGLLETQYF.

This chain links TRBV9 with TRBJ1-2, with 7 bases matching TRBD1. This CDR3 contains 13 residues. Per germline, CDR1 SGDLS and CDR2 YYNGEE. V shed 4 bases, J shed 7 bases, and the junction held 7 bases outside the gene matches. CDR3 residues: CASSPRQGGGYTF. The CDR3 DNA reads TGTGCCAGCAGCCCCCGACAGGGCGGTGGCTACACCTTC.